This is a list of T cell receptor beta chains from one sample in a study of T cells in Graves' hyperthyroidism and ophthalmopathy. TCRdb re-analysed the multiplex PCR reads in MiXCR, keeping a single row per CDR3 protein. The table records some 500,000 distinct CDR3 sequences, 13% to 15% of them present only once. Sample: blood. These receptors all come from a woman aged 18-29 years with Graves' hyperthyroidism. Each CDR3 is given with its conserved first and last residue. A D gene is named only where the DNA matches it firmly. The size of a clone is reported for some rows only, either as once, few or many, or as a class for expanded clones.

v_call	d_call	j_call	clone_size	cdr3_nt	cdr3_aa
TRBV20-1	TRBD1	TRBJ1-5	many	TGCAGTGCCCAGGGGGCGAGTAGCAATCAGCCCCAGCATTTT	CSAQGASSNQPQHF
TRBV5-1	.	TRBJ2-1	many	TGCGCCAGCAGCTTGGCCTGGGCAGGGGCGCGGGATGAGCAGTTCTTC	CASSLAWAGARDEQFF
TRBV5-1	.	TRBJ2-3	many	TGCGCCAGCAGCTTGGAGCTGGAATACACAGATACGCAGTATTTT	CASSLELEYTDTQYF
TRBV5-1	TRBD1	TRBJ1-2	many	TGCGCCAGCAGCCGGGCAGGGGGTGGCTACACCTTC	CASSRAGGGYTF
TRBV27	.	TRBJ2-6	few	TGTGCCAGCAGTTTATTGGTCTCTGGGGCCAACGTCCTGACTTTC	CASSLLVSGANVLTF
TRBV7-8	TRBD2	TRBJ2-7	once	TGTGCCAGCAGCTTAGACGGCGGGAGGGCCTCTGTTTCCTACGAGCAGTACTTC	CASSLDGGRASVSYEQYF
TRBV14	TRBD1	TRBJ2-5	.	TGTGCCAGCAGCCATCTCCGGGACAGGGGGTATCAAGAGACCCAGTACTTC	CASSHLRDRGYQETQYF
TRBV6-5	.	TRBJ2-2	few	TGTGCCAGCAGTTACTCGAATGGGGGGCTCACCGGGGAGCTGTTTTTT	CASSYSNGGLTGELFF
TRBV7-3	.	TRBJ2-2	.	TGTGCCAGCAGCCCATTTAACACCGGGGAGCTGTTTTTT	CASSPFNTGELFF
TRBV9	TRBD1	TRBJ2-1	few	TGTGCCAGCAGCGTGGCCAGGGGGCTGGATGAGCAGTTCTTC	CASSVARGLDEQFF
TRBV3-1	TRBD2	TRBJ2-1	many	TGTGCCAGCAGCCTACGGACTAGCGGGAGTCTCGGGGAGTTCTTC	CASSLRTSGSLGEFF
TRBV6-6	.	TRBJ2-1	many	TGTGCCAGCAGTTACGGCGATGAGCAGTTCTTC	CASSYGDEQFF
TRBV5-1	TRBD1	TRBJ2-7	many	TGCGCCAGCAGCTTGGGGACGACAGGGTCCTCCTACGAGCAGTACTTC	CASSLGTTGSSYEQYF
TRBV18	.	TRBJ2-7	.	TGTGCCAGCTCACCTTCGGGGCAATTATACGAGCAGTACTTC	CASSPSGQLYEQYF
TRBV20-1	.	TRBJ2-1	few	TGCAGTGCCCCAGTAGCGAACACCCCCTACAATGAGCAGTTCTTC	CSAPVANTPYNEQFF
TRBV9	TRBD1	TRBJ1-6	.	TGTGCCAGCAGCAAATACAGGGGGCATGGGTCACCCCTCCACTTT	CASSKYRGHGSPLHF
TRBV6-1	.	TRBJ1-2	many	TGTGCCACCCTCCTCGCGTCGCGGGATGGCTACACCTTC	CATLLASRDGYTF
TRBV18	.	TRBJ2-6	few	TGTGCCAGCTCACCACCCTGGTCCGGGGCCAACGTCCTGACTTTC	CASSPPWSGANVLTF
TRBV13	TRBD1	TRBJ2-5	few	TGTGCCAGCAGCTTAGGCAGGACAGGTTTTCAAGAGACCCAGTACTTC	CASSLGRTGFQETQYF
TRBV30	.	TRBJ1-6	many	TGTGCCTGGAGCCAGGCGAGCTCCTATAATTCACCCCTCCACTTT	CAWSQASSYNSPLHF